These 27 T cell receptor beta chains share one sample of origin, sequenced in a study of blood T cells in healthy people across ages. The authors ran a second PCR of about 7 to 11 cycles using a sample-barcoded 5' primer and a J-beta primer mix. From the 5' RACE reads, TCRdb called clonotypes with MiXCR, one entry per CDR3 protein. The sample shows approximately 1,100,000 distinct CDR3 sequences, more than 35% of them seen only once. The sequenced sample consisted of blood. The origin of the receptors is a woman aged 55-70 years in good health.

This clonotype was counted a few times. The chain employs TRBV20-1 and TRBJ1-2, with TRBD1 matching 10 bases. The V gene end was trimmed by 1 base and the J gene end by 3 bases; junction bases not matched to a gene: 20. The germline gives CDR1 DFQATT, CDR2 SNEGSKA (reference sequence). The CDR3 is 20 residues long. The CDR3 coding sequence is TGCAGTGCTAGAGCCCGACCCCCGGGACAGGGGTGGTATGGAGACTATGGCTACACCTTC. This gives the protein CSARARPPGQGWYGDYGYTF.

This chain connects TRBV20-1 to TRBJ2-1; TRBD2 matches 8 bases. Germline V gives CDR1 DFQATT, CDR2 SNEGSKA (reference sequence). The CDR3 totals 18 residues. Germline trimming cut 0 bases from V and 2 bases from J; bases unmatched to any gene: 12. In nucleotides, the CDR3 is TGCAGTGCTAGAGATAGACGTAGGCCGGGACTAGCCTACAATGAGCAGTTCTTC. It codes for CSARDRRRPGLAYNEQFF.

The chain recombines TRBV10-2 with TRBJ2-3; the match to TRBD2 covers 9 bases. The ends lost 2 bases at V and 1 base at J; junction bases unmatched: 1. Germline CDR1 is WSHSY and CDR2 is SAAADI. This CDR3 spans 15 amino acids. The CDR3 here is CASSEPSGGTDTQYF. CDR3 coding DNA: TGCGCCAGCAGTGAGCCTAGCGGGGGCACAGATACGCAGTATTTT.

The gene calls are TRBV13 and TRBJ2-7; possibly TRBD2 for D (5 bases). The CDR3 extends over 15 amino acids. Trimming pared 5 bases from V and 6 bases from J, leaving 20 bases between. Germline CDR1 is PRHDT and CDR2 is FYEKMQ (reference sequence). CDR3 loop: CASSHGVNSWGEQYF. The CDR3 coding sequence is TGTGCCAGCAGCCACGGGGTAAATTCTTGGGGCGAGCAGTACTTC.

The rearrangement joins TRBV29-1 to TRBJ2-7, with a tentative D call TRBD1 (5 bases). V lost 1 base to trimming and J lost 0 bases, with 10 bases between them. Per germline, CDR1 SQVTM and CDR2 ANQGSEA. CDR3 length equals 14 residues. The DNA for the CDR3 is TGCAGCGTTGAAGGGGTAGGACACTCCTACGAGCAGTACTTC. Its translation: CSVEGVGHSYEQYF.

The CDR3 DNA sequence: TGTGCCAGCAGCCGGATAGGGGGACCCTACGAGCAGTACTTC. Its translation is CASSRIGGPYEQYF. V usage is TRBV5-6 and J usage is TRBJ2-7; possible D gene TRBD1, 6 bases. Between the trimmed V and J ends, which lost 4 bases and 2 bases, there was a span of 13 bases. This CDR3 has 14 residues. Germline CDR1 reads SGHDT; CDR2 reads YYEEEE.

This clonotype turned up a few times. The genes are TRBV9 and TRBJ1-1; D remains unclear. The CDR3 length is 15 residues. Germline V gives CDR1 SGDLS, CDR2 YYNGEE. Trimming pared 0 bases from V and 0 bases from J, leaving 9 bases between. The CDR3 here is CASSVGAGLNTEAFF. The CDR3 nucleotides read TGTGCCAGCAGCGTAGGTGCCGGCTTGAACACTGAAGCTTTCTTT.

This clonotype was found once. This rearrangement joins TRBV6-5 to TRBJ2-1, with TRBD1 matching 11 bases. The ends lost 5 bases at V and 9 bases at J; junction bases unmatched: 6. This CDR3 is built from 14 residues. Germline V lookup: CDR1 MNHEY, CDR2 SVGAGI. The CDR3 nucleotides read TGTGCCAGCAGTCCCGGACAGGGGGCGTGTGAGCAGTTCTTC. Translating it yields CASSPGQGACEQFF.

V gene TRBV11-2 combines with J gene TRBJ2-5; D is undetermined. The CDR3 is 13 residues long. Germline CDR1 SGHAT, CDR2 FQNNGV. V lost 5 bases and J 5 bases, leaving 12 bases between the germline ends. The CDR3 loop is CASSQASRETQYF. For the CDR3, the DNA is TGTGCCAGCAGCCAAGCATCTCGGGAGACCCAGTACTTC.

The chain carries TRBV20-1 and TRBJ2-4; the D is unclear. The J call could be wrong; TRBJ2-5 is a better fit for the DNA end. The germline V gene encodes CDR1 DFQATT and CDR2 SNEGSKA (reference sequence). This CDR3 has 12 amino acids. The CDR3: CSARSPLETQYF. CDR3 DNA sequence: TGCAGTGCCAGATCGCCCTTAGAGACCCAGTACTTC.

This chain joins TRBV6-1 and TRBJ1-5; a weak D match, TRBD1 (6 bases). The CDR3 length is 13 residues. Trimming pared 4 bases from V and 8 bases from J, leaving 12 bases between. Germline V lookup: CDR1 MNHNS, CDR2 SASEGT. This CDR3 is CASSVPGAKPQHF. The CDR3 DNA follows: TGTGCCAGCAGTGTCCCAGGGGCTAAGCCCCAGCATTTT.

The chain is built from TRBV20-1 and TRBJ2-2; no clear D gene. With 3 bases removed from V and 7 bases from J, the gap between germline ends came to 9 bases. This CDR3 has 12 residues. Looked up from germline, CDR1 is DFQATT and CDR2 is SNEGSKA (reference sequence). Here the CDR3 DNA reads TGCAGTGCTAGGGTCGGAATCGGGGAGCTGTTTTTT. It translates to CSARVGIGELFF.

V usage is TRBV6-5 and J usage is TRBJ2-1; possibly TRBD2 for D (5 bases). This CDR3 is built from 14 residues. V lost 2 bases and J lost 5, with 10 bases in between. The germline gives CDR1 MNHEY, CDR2 SVGAGI. CDR3 coding DNA: TGTGCCAGCAGTTACCACAGCGGCAACAATGAGCAGTTCTTC. It specifies CASSYHSGNNEQFF.

This chain uses TRBV7-9 with TRBJ2-5; D perhaps matches TRBD1 (5 bases). CDR1 is SEHNR, CDR2 FQNEAQ, per germline (reference sequence). This CDR3 contains 16 residues. V was clipped by 5 bases and J by 7 bases, with 23 bases between them. CDR3 sequence: CASSPNPIQGWWTQYF. CDR3 bases: TGTGCCAGCAGCCCGAACCCTATCCAGGGTTGGTGGACCCAGTACTTC.

The V gene is TRBV29-1, the J gene TRBJ2-3, with D maybe TRBD2 (5 bases). CDR1 SQVTM and CDR2 ANQGSEA come from the germline V gene. Trimming removed 3 bases at V and 8 bases at J, with 6 bases between. This CDR3 is 10 amino acids long. CDR3: CSVDGVTQYF. The CDR3 DNA is TGCAGCGTTGACGGGGTTACGCAGTATTTT.

The chain joins TRBV5-6 to TRBJ1-2, with 7 bases that match TRBD1. The J segment lost 3 bases and the V segment lost 1 base, leaving 3 bases of the junction unmatched. Per germline, CDR1 SGHDT and CDR2 YYEEEE. The length of the CDR3 is 14 residues. CDR3 residues: CASSLQGVYYGYTF. The CDR3, as DNA: TGTGCCAGCAGCTTGCAGGGGGTCTACTATGGCTACACCTTC.

V is TRBV28 and J is TRBJ2-7, with 7 positions matching TRBD1. This CDR3 spans 15 amino acids. The germline CDR1 and CDR2 sequences are MDHEN and SYDVKM. V was clipped by 6 bases and J by 4 bases; unmatched bases: 12. This chain's CDR3 is CASSSPLRDSYEQYF. Written as DNA, the CDR3 is TGTGCCAGCAGCTCTCCTCTTCGGGACAGTTACGAGCAGTACTTC.

This clonotype was counted a few times. The chain links TRBV27 to TRBJ2-1; 12 bases match TRBD2. Trimming at V came to 5 bases and at J to 2 bases, leaving 4 bases not matched to a gene. Germline-derived CDR1 and CDR2 are MNHEY and SMNVEV (reference sequence). The CDR3 is 16 residues long. CDR3 residues: CASSPSSGRAYNEQFF. The CDR3 region has the DNA TGTGCCAGCAGTCCCTCTAGCGGGAGGGCCTACAATGAGCAGTTCTTC.

This clonotype was counted only a few times. The V and J genes are TRBV29-1 and TRBJ2-7; a possible D gene is TRBD1 (5 bases). The CDR3 is made up of 14 amino acids. The germline V gene encodes CDR1 SQVTM and CDR2 ANQGSEA. V shed 7 bases and J shed 7 bases, with 23 bases lying between them. Here the CDR3 reads CSADARASYNEQYF. The CDR3, as DNA: TGCAGCGCCGACGCCAGGGCCTCCTACAATGAGCAGTACTTC.

The chain is built from TRBV20-1 and TRBJ1-2; the D is unclear. Trimming cost V 5 bases and J 4 bases, with 8 bases left between them. Germline V CDR1 and CDR2: DFQATT, SNEGSKA (reference sequence). This CDR3 contains 11 residues. The CDR3 spells CSAPSLYGYTF. DNA for the CDR3: TGCAGTGCTCCCAGCCTCTATGGCTACACCTTC.

The chain combines TRBV30 with TRBJ2-7; 12 bases align to TRBD2. The end of the DNA is better explained by TRBJ2-5, so the J call may be wrong. The germline CDR1 and CDR2 sequences are GTSNPN and SVGIG (reference sequence). The CDR3 spans 17 residues. The DNA for the CDR3 is TGTGCCTGGAGTGTGCTAGCGGGAGGGAGAGGGGGAGAGACCCAGTACTTC. Amino acid sequence: CAWSVLAGGRGGETQYF.

This chain uses TRBV20-1 with TRBJ2-4, with TRBD2 identical over 13 bases. Trimming at V came to 5 bases and at J to 6 bases, leaving 7 bases not matched to a gene. Germline V lookup: CDR1 DFQATT, CDR2 SNEGSKA (reference sequence). CDR3 size: 15 residues. The CDR3 loop is CSALGTSGTPNIQYF. CDR3 nucleotides: TGCAGTGCTCTCGGGACTAGCGGGACTCCAAACATTCAGTACTTC.

This clonotype was observed a handful of times. CDR3 protein: CASSPVGGGNQPQHF. The CDR3 DNA is TGTGCCAGCAGCCCTGTAGGGGGTGGTAATCAGCCCCAGCATTTT. This chain uses TRBV7-9 with TRBJ1-5; D possibly corresponds to TRBD1 (6 bases). Germline CDR1 and CDR2: SEHNR and FQNEAQ (reference sequence). The CDR3 length is 15 residues. V lost 5 bases and J 4 bases, leaving 15 bases between the germline ends.

The table lists this clonotype with a few counts. The chain uses TRBV27 and TRBJ2-3; a weak D match, TRBD2 (6 bases). The ends were cut back, 3 bases at V and 3 bases at J, with 16 bases in the middle. The CDR3 contains 16 residues. Germline V gene sequence: CDR1 MNHEY, CDR2 SMNVEV (reference sequence). DNA for the CDR3: TGTGCCAGCAGTTTTATACCGGGACTCGTAACAGATACGCAGTATTTT. This translates into CASSFIPGLVTDTQYF.

This clonotype was recorded a few times. The V gene is TRBV27, the J gene TRBJ1-2, with D unclear. The germline V and J ends were trimmed by 5 bases and 6 bases, with 13 bases remaining between them. The CDR3 covers 13 residues. Per germline, CDR1 MNHEY and CDR2 SMNVEV (reference sequence). CDR3 nucleotide sequence: TGTGCCAGCAGTGCCCGGGCCGTCCATGGCTACACCTTC. Translation: CASSARAVHGYTF.

The rearrangement uses TRBV28 and TRBJ2-2, with D possibly being TRBD1 (6 bases). Per the germline V gene, CDR1 is MDHEN and CDR2 is SYDVKM. V was pared by 2 bases and J by 7 bases, with 14 bases between. This CDR3 comprises 15 residues. As DNA, the CDR3 is TGTGCCAGCAGTTTAGACAGGCGAGGGGTCGGGGAGCTGTTTTTT. Translating it yields CASSLDRRGVGELFF.

This clonotype was seen only a few times. The V and J genes are TRBV5-1 and TRBJ2-1, with TRBD2 identical over 8 bases. Trimming at V came to 0 bases and at J to 9 bases, leaving 2 bases not matched to a gene. The V gene's germline CDR1 is SGHRS and CDR2 YFSETQ. The CDR3 runs to 13 residues. This CDR3 reads CASSLDAGGEQFF. CDR3 sequence (DNA): TGCGCCAGCAGCTTGGATGCGGGAGGTGAGCAGTTCTTC.